These 17 T cell receptor beta chains originate from one sample sequenced in a study of CD8 T cells in ankylosing spondylitis. TCRdb itself ran the 5' RACE reads through MiXCR, one entry per CDR3 protein. The sample records about 400,000 distinct CDR3 sequences, more than 20% being singletons. The sample was blood, either unsorted or a sorted T cell fraction (not recorded which). These receptors all stem from a male donor with ankylosing spondylitis or in good health (not recorded which).

The chain uses TRBV9 and TRBJ2-3; 11 nucleotides agree with TRBD1. V dropped 3 bases and J dropped 4; count of bases not matched to a gene: 4. This CDR3 is built from 15 residues. Germline-derived CDR1 and CDR2 are SGDLS and YYNGEE. The CDR3 here is CASSAGTGGADTQYF. CDR3 DNA: TGTGCCAGCAGCGCCGGGACAGGGGGGGCAGATACGCAGTATTTT.

This rearrangement joins TRBV30 to TRBJ2-5, with D perhaps assigned TRBD1 or TRBD2 (5 bases each). The CDR3 consists of 12 residues. Between the trimmed V and J ends, which lost 2 bases and 5 bases, there was a span of 9 bases. The germline CDR1 and CDR2 sequences are GTSNPN and SVGIG (reference sequence). CDR3 residues: CAWSWWDETQYF. The CDR3 DNA reads TGTGCCTGGAGTTGGTGGGACGAGACCCAGTACTTC.

This clonotype was picked up many times. The chain links TRBV4-1 to TRBJ2-1; maybe TRBD1 (7 bases). CDR1 is MGHRA, CDR2 YSYEKL, per germline. V lost 2 bases and J lost 4, with 15 bases in between. The CDR3 is made up of 16 amino acids. In DNA form, the CDR3 reads TGCGCCAGCAGCCAACAAGGAGGGGGCGAGTACAATGAGCAGTTCTTC. It translates to CASSQQGGGEYNEQFF.

This chain uses TRBV3-1 with TRBJ2-7; D unresolved. Germline V gives CDR1 LGHDT, CDR2 YNNKEL (reference sequence). Trimming stripped 1 base from V and 2 bases from J, with 6 bases between. CDR3 length: 13 residues. The CDR3 nucleotides read TGTGCCAGCAGCCAAGCAGTAGCCTACGAGCAGTACTTC. Its translation: CASSQAVAYEQYF.

This clonotype was seen a handful of times. The gene calls are TRBV6-2 or TRBV6-3 and TRBJ2-5; 7 bases are a match to TRBD1. This CDR3 has 15 residues. With V trimmed by 4 bases and J by 5 bases, 10 bases remained unmatched. The germline V gene encodes CDR1 MNHEY and CDR2 SVGEGT. In DNA form, the CDR3 reads TGTGCCAGCAGTTTCCAAGGACAGGCGTATGAGACCCAGTACTTC. The encoded protein is CASSFQGQAYETQYF.

The rearrangement joins TRBV2 to TRBJ2-7, with TRBD1 matching over 8 bases. From germline, CDR1 is SNHLY and CDR2 FYNNEI. V was clipped by 4 bases and J by 3 bases; unmatched bases: 2. The CDR3 is 13 residues long. Written as DNA, the CDR3 is TGTGCCAGCAGTGGACAGGGGTTCTACGAGCAGTACTTC. Translating gives CASSGQGFYEQYF.

The chain carries TRBV9 and TRBJ2-2; 9 nucleotides line up with TRBD2. The germline CDR1 and CDR2 sequences are SGDLS and YYNGEE. The CDR3 is made up of 18 amino acids. V dropped 0 bases and J dropped 0; count of bases not matched to a gene: 6. The CDR3 sequence: CASSVVVAGDSNTGELFF. CDR3 bases: TGTGCCAGCAGCGTAGTGGTAGCGGGGGATTCGAACACCGGGGAGCTGTTTTTT.

The chain carries TRBV14 and TRBJ2-7, with TRBD1 as a possible D gene (5 bases). CDR1 is SGHDN and CDR2 is FVKESK in the germline V gene. The CDR3 runs to 14 residues. The germline V and J ends were trimmed by 0 bases and 1 base, with 7 bases remaining between them. CDR3 bases: TGTGCCAGCAGCCAAGACACAGGTTCCTACGAGCAGTACTTC. Residues: CASSQDTGSYEQYF.

This clonotype has at least ten counts. The CDR3 sequence: CASSATGGSTEAFF. The CDR3 DNA is TGTGCCAGCAGCGCCACAGGGGGAAGCACTGAAGCTTTCTTT. The rearrangement uses TRBV7-3 and TRBJ1-1; TRBD1 aligns across 8 bases. Trimming took 5 bases from V and 4 from J; bases not matched to a gene: 6. This CDR3 has 14 residues. Per germline, CDR1 SGHTA and CDR2 FQGTGA.

This clonotype appeared a few times. The rearrangement joins TRBV9 to TRBJ1-2; unclear D gene. Germline CDR1 is SGDLS and CDR2 is YYNGEE. CDR3 length: 14 residues. The V and J ends lost 3 bases and 3 bases respectively, with 12 bases between them. The CDR3 protein is CASSGMVDYYGYTF. CDR3 DNA: TGTGCCAGCAGCGGAATGGTAGACTACTATGGCTACACCTTC.

This clonotype was seen many times. V gene TRBV7-9 combines with J gene TRBJ2-7; tentative D call: TRBD1 (5 bases). Germline-derived CDR1 and CDR2 are SEHNR and FQNEAQ (reference sequence). Trimming took off 5 bases at V and 6 bases at J, with 11 bases between the two ends. CDR3 length: 12 residues. The CDR3 reads CASSPQGVEQYF. CDR3 coding DNA: TGTGCCAGCAGCCCCCAGGGTGTCGAGCAGTACTTC.

The rearrangement joins TRBV20-1 to TRBJ2-5, with no clear D. This CDR3 region has 14 residues. Between the trimmed V and J ends, which lost 3 bases and 1 base, there was a span of 12 bases. Germline CDR1 and CDR2: DFQATT and SNEGSKA (reference sequence). The DNA for the CDR3 is TGCAGTGCTAGCCCACAGTGGGCCCAAGAGACCCAGTACTTC. Protein sequence: CSASPQWAQETQYF.

This clonotype was seen a few times. The V gene is TRBV9, the J gene TRBJ2-1; a weak D match, TRBD2 (6 bases). Trimming shortened V by 3 bases and J by 8 bases, and 18 bases separated the two germline ends. Looked up from germline, CDR1 is SGDLS and CDR2 is YYNGEE. This CDR3 has 15 amino acids. CDR3 protein: CASSADGAWGDEQFF. The CDR3 DNA sequence: TGTGCCAGCAGCGCCGATGGGGCCTGGGGGGATGAGCAGTTCTTC.

This clonotype was recorded a few times. The V and J genes are TRBV7-8 and TRBJ2-5; D ambiguous. The germline V gene encodes CDR1 SGHVS and CDR2 FQNEAQ. The CDR3 is made up of 14 amino acids. Trimming took 1 base from V and 7 from J, leaving 13 bases between them. The CDR3 bases are TGTGCCAGCAGCTTAGATCTAGTACTCGGGACCCAGTACTTC. Translation: CASSLDLVLGTQYF.

This clonotype has more than one count but fewer than ten. V is TRBV13 and J is TRBJ2-3; 8 nucleotides agree with TRBD1. The CDR3 spans 19 residues. J lost 6 bases, V lost 5 bases, and 22 bases had no gene match. The germline CDR1 and CDR2 sequences are PRHDT and FYEKMQ (reference sequence). The CDR3 coding sequence is TGTGCCAGCAGCGACGGGTCCGGGACAGGACCTTCTCGGGTCGATACGCAGTATTTT. Protein product: CASSDGSGTGPSRVDTQYF.

The rearrangement links TRBV5-1 to TRBJ2-5; no clear D gene. The CDR3 runs to 13 residues. The V gene's germline CDR1 is SGHRS and CDR2 YFSETQ. V lost 1 base and J 5 bases, leaving 9 bases between the germline ends. The CDR3 sequence is CASSLLVAETQYF. The CDR3 nucleotides are TGCGCCAGCAGCTTGCTGGTTGCGGAGACCCAGTACTTC.

The genes are TRBV4-1 and TRBJ2-5, with a tentative D call TRBD2 (7 bases). CDR3 size: 17 residues. V dropped 4 bases and J dropped 4 bases, with 22 bases sitting between them. Germline CDR1 reads MGHRA; CDR2 reads YSYEKL. The CDR3 DNA follows: TGCGCCAGCAGCCCGGTGATGGGGGGGCTTGAGGTAGAGACCCAGTACTTC. Translation: CASSPVMGGLEVETQYF.